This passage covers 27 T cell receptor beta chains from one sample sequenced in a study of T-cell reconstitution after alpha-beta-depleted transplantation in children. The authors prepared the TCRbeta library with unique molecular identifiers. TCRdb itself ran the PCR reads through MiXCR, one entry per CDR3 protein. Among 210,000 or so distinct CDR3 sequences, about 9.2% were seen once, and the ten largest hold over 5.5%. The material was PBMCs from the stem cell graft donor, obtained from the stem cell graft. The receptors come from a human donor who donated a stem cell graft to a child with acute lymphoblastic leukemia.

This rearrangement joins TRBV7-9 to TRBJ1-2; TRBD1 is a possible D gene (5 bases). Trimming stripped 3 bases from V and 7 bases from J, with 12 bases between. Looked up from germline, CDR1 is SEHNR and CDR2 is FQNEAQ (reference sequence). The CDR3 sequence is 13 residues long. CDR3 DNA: TGTGCCAGCAGCTTGCAGGGCTTCGGTGGCTACACCTTC. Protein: CASSLQGFGGYTF. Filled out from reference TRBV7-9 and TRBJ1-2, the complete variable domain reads DTGVSQNPRHKITKRGQNVTFRCDPISEHNRLYWYRQTLGQGPEFLTYFQNEAQLEKSRLLSDRFSAERPKGSFSTLEIQRTEQGDSAMYLCASSLQGFGGYTFGSGTRLTVV.

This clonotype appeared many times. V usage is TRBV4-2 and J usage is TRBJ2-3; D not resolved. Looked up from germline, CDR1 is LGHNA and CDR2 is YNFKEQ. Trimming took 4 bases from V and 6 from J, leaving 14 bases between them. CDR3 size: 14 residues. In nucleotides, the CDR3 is TGTGCCAGCAGCCCACGGACCGGTCCCGATACGCAGTATTTT. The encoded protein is CASSPRTGPDTQYF.

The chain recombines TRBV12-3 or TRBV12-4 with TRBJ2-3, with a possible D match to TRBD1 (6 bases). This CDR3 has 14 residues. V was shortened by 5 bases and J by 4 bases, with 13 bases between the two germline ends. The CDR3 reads CASSIYRVADTQYF. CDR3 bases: TGTGCCAGCAGTATTTACAGGGTCGCAGATACGCAGTATTTT.

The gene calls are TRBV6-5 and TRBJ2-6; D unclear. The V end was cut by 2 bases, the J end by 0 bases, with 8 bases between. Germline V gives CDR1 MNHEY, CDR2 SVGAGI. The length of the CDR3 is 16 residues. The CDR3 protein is CASSYGELSGANVLTF. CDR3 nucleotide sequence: TGTGCCAGCAGTTACGGCGAACTCTCTGGGGCCAACGTCCTGACTTTC.

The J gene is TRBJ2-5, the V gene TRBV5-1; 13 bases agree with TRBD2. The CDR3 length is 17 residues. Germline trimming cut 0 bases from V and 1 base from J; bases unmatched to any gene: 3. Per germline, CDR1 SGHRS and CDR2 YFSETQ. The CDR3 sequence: CASSLALAGGIQETQYF. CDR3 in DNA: TGCGCCAGCAGCTTGGCACTAGCGGGGGGGATCCAAGAGACCCAGTACTTC.

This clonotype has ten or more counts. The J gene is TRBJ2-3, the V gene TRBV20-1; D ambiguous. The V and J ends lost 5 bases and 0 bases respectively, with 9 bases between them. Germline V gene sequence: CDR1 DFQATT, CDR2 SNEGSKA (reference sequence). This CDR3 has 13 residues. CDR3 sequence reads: CSAPSLSTDTQYF. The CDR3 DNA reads TGCAGTGCTCCATCCCTGAGCACAGATACGCAGTATTTT.

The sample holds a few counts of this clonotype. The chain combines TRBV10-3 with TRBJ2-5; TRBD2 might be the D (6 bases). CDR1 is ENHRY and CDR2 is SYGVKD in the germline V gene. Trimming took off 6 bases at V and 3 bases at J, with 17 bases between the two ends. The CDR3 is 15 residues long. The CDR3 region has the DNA TGTGCCATCAGATTACTAGTGGCGGGAAAAGAGACCCAGTACTTC. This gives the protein CAIRLLVAGKETQYF.

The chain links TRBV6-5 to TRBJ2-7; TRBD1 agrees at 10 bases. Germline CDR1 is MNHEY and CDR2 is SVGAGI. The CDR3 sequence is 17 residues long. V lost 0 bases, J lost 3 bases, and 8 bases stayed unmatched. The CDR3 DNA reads TGTGCCAGCAGTTACTCGTTTTTGGGACAGGGGATCTACGAGCAGTACTTC. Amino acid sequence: CASSYSFLGQGIYEQYF.

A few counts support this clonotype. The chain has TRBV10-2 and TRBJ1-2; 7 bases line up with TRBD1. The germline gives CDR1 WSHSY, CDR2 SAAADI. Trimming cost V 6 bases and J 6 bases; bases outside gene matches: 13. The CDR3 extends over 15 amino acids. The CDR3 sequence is CASRGGGRAGDGYTF. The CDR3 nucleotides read TGCGCCAGCAGGGGAGGGGGCCGAGCGGGGGATGGCTACACCTTC.

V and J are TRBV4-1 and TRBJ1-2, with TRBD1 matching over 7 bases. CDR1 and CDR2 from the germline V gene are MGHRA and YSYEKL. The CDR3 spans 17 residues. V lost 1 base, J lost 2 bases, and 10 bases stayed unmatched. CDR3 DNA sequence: TGCGCCAGCAGCCAAGGAACAGGGGTAGGGAGGAACTATGGCTACACCTTC. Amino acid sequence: CASSQGTGVGRNYGYTF.

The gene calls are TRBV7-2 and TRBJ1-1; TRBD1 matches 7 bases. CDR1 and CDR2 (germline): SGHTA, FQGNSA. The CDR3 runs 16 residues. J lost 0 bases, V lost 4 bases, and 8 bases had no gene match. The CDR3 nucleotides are TGTGCCAGCAGCTCCCAGGGGGGGAGGATGAACACTGAAGCTTTCTTT. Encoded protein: CASSSQGGRMNTEAFF.

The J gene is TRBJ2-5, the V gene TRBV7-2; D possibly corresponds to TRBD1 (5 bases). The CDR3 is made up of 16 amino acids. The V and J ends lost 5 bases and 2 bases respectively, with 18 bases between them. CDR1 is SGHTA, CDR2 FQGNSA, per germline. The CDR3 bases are TGTGCCAGCAGCCCCCCGACTGTGGGGCAACAAGAGACCCAGTACTTC. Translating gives CASSPPTVGQQETQYF.

The CDR3 here is CSAVDPSEGYTF. Written as DNA, the CDR3 is TGCAGTGCTGTGGATCCCTCTGAGGGCTACACCTTC. The rearrangement uses TRBV20-1 and TRBJ1-2; no firm D call. V gave up 5 bases and J gave up 8 bases, with 15 bases separating them. CDR3 length equals 12 residues. Germline V lookup: CDR1 DFQATT, CDR2 SNEGSKA (reference sequence).

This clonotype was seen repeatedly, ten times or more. The CDR3, as DNA: TGTGCCATCAGTGAGGGACAGGGGAGCAATCAGCCCCAGCATTTT. It encodes CAISEGQGSNQPQHF. V and J are TRBV10-3 and TRBJ1-5, with 9 bases identical to TRBD1. Germline V CDR1 and CDR2: ENHRY, SYGVKD. This CDR3 has 15 amino acids. Trimming took 2 bases from V and 1 from J; bases not matched to a gene: 0.

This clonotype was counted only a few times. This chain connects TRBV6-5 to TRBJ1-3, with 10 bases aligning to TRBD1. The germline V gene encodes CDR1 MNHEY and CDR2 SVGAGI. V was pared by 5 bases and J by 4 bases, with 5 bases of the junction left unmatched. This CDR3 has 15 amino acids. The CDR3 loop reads CASSRQGAEGNTIYF. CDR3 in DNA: TGTGCCAGCAGTCGACAGGGGGCGGAGGGAAACACCATATATTTT.

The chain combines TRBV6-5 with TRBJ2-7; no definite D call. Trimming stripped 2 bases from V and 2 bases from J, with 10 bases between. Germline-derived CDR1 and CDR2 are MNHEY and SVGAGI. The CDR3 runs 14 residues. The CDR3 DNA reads TGTGCCAGCAGTTACGAGAGGAGCGCCTACGAGCAGTACTTC. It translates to CASSYERSAYEQYF.

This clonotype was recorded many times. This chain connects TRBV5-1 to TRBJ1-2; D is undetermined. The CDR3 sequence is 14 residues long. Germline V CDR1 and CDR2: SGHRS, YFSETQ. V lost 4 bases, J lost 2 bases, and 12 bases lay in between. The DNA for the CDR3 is TGCGCCAGCAGCCCACCTTCGAGAAACTATGGCTACACCTTC. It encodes CASSPPSRNYGYTF.

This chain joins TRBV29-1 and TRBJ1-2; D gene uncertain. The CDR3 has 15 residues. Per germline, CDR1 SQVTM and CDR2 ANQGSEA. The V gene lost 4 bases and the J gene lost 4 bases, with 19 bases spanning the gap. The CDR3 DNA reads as TGCAGCGTTGCTCTACTCGGACGTTCTGGCTATGGCTACACCTTC. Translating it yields CSVALLGRSGYGYTF.

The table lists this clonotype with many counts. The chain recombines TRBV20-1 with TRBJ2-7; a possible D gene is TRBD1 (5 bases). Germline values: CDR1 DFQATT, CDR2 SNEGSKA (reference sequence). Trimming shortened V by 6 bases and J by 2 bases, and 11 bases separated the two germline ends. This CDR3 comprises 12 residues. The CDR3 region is CSAKDIAYEQYF. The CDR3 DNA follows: TGCAGTGCAAAGGACATCGCCTACGAGCAGTACTTC.

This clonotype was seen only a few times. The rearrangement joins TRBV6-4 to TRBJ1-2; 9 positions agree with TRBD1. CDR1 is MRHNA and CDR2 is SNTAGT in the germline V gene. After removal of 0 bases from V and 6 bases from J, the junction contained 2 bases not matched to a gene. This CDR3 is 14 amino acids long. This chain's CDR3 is CASSDSGTGHGYTF. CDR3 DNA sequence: TGTGCCAGCAGTGACTCCGGGACAGGGCATGGCTACACCTTC.

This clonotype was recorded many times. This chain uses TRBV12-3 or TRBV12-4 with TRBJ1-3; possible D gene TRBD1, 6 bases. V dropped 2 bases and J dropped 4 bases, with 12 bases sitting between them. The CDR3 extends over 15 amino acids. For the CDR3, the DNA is TGTGCCAGCAGTTTATTGGGGGCCCCCGGAAACACCATATATTTT. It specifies CASSLLGAPGNTIYF.

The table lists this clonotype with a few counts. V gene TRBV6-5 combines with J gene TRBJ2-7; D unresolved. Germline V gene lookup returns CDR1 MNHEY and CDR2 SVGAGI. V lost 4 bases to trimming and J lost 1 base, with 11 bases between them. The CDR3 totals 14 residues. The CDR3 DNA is TGTGCCAGCAGTTCCCGGACCGTTTCCTACGAGCAGTACTTC. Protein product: CASSSRTVSYEQYF.

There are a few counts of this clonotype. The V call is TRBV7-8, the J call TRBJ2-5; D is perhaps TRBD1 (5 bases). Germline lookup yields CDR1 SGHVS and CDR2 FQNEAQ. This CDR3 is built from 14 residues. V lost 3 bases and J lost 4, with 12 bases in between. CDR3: CASSLGLSGETQYF. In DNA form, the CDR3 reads TGTGCCAGCAGCTTGGGGCTCAGTGGAGAGACCCAGTACTTC.

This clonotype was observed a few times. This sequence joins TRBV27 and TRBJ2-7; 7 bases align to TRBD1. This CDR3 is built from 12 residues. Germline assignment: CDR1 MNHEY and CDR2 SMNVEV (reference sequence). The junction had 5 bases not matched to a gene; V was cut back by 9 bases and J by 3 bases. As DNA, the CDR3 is TGTGCCAGACCCACAGGGGTCTACGAGCAGTACTTC. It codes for CARPTGVYEQYF.

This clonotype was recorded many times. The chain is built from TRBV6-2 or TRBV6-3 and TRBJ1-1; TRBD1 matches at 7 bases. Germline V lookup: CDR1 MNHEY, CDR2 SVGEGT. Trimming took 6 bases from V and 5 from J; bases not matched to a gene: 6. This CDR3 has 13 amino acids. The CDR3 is CASSPAGGTEAFF. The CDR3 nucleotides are TGTGCCAGCAGCCCCGCAGGGGGGACTGAAGCTTTCTTT.

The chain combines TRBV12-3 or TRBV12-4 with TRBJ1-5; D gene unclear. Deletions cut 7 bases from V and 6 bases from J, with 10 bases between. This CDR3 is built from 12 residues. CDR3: CASTSAGQPQHF. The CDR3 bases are TGTGCCAGCACCTCAGCAGGTCAGCCCCAGCATTTT.

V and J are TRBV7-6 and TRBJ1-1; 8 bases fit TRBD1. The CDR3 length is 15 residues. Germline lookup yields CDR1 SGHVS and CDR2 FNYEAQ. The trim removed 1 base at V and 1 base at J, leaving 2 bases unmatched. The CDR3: CASSLVQGGNTEAFF. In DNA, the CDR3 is TGTGCCAGCAGCTTAGTACAGGGGGGGAACACTGAAGCTTTCTTT.